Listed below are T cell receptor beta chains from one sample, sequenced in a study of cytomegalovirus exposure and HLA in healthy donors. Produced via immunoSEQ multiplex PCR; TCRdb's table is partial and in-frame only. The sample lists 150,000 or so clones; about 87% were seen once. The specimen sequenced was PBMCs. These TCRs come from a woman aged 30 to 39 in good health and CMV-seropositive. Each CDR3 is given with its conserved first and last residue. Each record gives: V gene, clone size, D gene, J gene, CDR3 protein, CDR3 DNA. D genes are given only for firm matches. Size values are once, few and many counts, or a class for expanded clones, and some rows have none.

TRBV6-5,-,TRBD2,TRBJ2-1,CASSYSRGGAYNEQFF,TGTGCCAGCAGTTACTCACGCGGGGGGGCCTACAATGAGCAGTTCTTC
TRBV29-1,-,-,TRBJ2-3,CSVVPPHNTDTQYF,TGCAGCGTTGTTCCCCCGCACAACACAGATACGCAGTATTTT
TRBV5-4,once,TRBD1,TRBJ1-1,CASSQTGFNTEAFF,TGTGCCAGCAGCCAGACAGGGTTTAACACTGAAGCTTTCTTT
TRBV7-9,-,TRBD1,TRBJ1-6,CASSREPQGSNSPLHF,TGTGCCAGCAGCCGCGAGCCACAGGGGAGTAATTCACCCCTCCACTTT
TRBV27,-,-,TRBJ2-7,CASSWGLYYEQYF,TGTGCCAGCAGCTGGGGACTGTACTACGAGCAGTACTTC
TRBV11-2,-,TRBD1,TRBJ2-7,CASRSPPGTGISYEQYF,TGTGCCAGCCGATCCCCCCCCGGGACAGGAATATCCTACGAGCAGTACTTC
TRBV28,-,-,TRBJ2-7,CASTQGSYEQYF,TGTGCCAGCACCCAGGGGTCCTACGAGCAGTACTTC
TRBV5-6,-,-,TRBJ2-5,CASSFRVRGETQYF,TGTGCCAGCAGCTTTCGGGTTAGAGGTGAGACCCAGTACTTC
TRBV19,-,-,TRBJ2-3,CASSIIQGTDTQYF,TGTGCCAGTAGTATCATACAGGGCACAGATACGCAGTATTTT
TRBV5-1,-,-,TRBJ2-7,CASSLQVSSYEQYF,TGCGCCAGCAGCTTGCAGGTGAGCTCCTACGAGCAGTACTTC
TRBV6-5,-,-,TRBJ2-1,CASRDRRRGDEQFF,TGTGCCAGCAGAGACAGGAGGCGCGGCGATGAGCAGTTCTTC
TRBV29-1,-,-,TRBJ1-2,CSVEDQYRVGYTF,TGCAGCGTTGAAGATCAGTACAGGGTTGGCTACACCTTC
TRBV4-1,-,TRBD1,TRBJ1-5,CASSRLTGGGGNNQPQHF,TGCGCCAGCAGCCGCCTGACAGGGGGCGGAGGTAACAATCAGCCCCAGCATTTT
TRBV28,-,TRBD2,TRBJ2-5,CASRLAGETLLETQYF,TGTGCCAGCAGGTTAGCGGGAGAGACGCTTCTGGAGACCCAGTACTTC
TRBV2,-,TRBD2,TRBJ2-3,CASKGTSGGGDTQYF,TGTGCCAGCAAAGGGACTAGCGGGGGGGGAGATACGCAGTATTTT
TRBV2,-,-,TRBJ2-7,CASSGGRTSYEQYF,TGTGCCAGCAGCGGGGGACGTACTTCCTACGAGCAGTACTTC
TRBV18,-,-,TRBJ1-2,CASSPLGKEGYGYTF,TGTGCCAGCTCACCACTTGGGAAAGAGGGCTATGGCTACACCTTC
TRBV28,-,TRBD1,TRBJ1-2,CASSLDRDHGYTF,TGTGCCAGCAGTTTAGACAGGGACCATGGCTACACCTTC
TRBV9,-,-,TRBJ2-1,CASSDGNEQFF,TGTGCCAGCAGCGACGGCAATGAGCAGTTCTTC
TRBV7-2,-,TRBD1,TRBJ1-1,CASSYTGGRRVTEAFF,TGTGCCAGCAGCTACACAGGGGGCCGACGGGTCACTGAAGCTTTCTTT
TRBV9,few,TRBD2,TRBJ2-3,CASSVATSSGGSTDTQYF,TGTGCCAGCAGCGTAGCTACTTCTAGCGGGGGGAGCACAGATACGCAGTATTTT
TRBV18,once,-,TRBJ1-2,CASSPFHRENTQIYGYTF,TGTGCCAGCTCACCGTTTCACAGGGAAAACACTCAGATATATGGCTACACCTTC
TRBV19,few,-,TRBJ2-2,CASGKTGLSNLANTGELFF,TGTGCCAGTGGCAAAACAGGTCTTTCAAACCTCGCGAACACCGGGGAGCTGTTTTTT
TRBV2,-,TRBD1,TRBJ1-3,CASSLQGFRPSSGNTIYF,TGTGCCAGCAGTTTACAGGGGTTTAGGCCCAGCTCTGGAAACACCATATATTTT
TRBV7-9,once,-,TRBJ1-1,CASSFQDPEAFF,TGTGCCAGCAGCTTCCAGGATCCTGAAGCTTTCTTT
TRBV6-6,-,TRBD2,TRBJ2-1,CASSYSKAGGPNEQFF,TGTGCCAGCAGTTACTCGAAAGCGGGAGGGCCCAATGAGCAGTTCTTC
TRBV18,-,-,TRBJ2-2,CASSPGRGLRELFF,TGTGCCAGCTCACCAGGGCGAGGGCTCAGGGAGCTGTTTTTT
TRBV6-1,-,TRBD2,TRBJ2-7,CASRLAATYEQYF,TGTGCCAGTCGACTAGCGGCAACCTACGAGCAGTACTTC
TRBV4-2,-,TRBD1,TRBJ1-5,CASSQDPGTGSNQPQHF,TGTGCCAGCAGCCAAGACCCCGGGACAGGGAGCAATCAGCCCCAGCATTTT
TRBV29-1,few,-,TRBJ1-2,CSVGASIYGYTF,TGCAGCGTTGGAGCGTCGATCTATGGCTACACCTTC
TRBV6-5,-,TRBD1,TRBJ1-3,CATQDRVGNTIYF,TGTGCCACCCAGGACAGGGTCGGAAACACCATATATTTT
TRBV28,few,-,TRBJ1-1,CASSFESVGAFF,TGTGCCAGCAGTTTCGAGTCCGTTGGAGCTTTCTTT
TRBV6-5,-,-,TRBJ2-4,CASSYSAGAKNIQYF,TGTGCCAGCAGTTACTCTGCAGGGGCCAAAAACATTCAGTACTTC
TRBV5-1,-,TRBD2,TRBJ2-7,CASSLSVTSGLMYYEQYF,TGCGCCAGCAGCTTGAGCGTGACTAGCGGGCTAATGTACTACGAGCAGTACTTC
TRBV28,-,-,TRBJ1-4,CASSLERGGGTNEKLFF,TGTGCCAGCAGTTTAGAGAGGGGAGGAGGGACTAATGAAAAACTGTTTTTT
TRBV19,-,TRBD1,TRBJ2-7,CASSMRDRGPYEQYF,TGTGCCAGTAGTATGAGGGACAGGGGGCCCTACGAGCAGTACTTC
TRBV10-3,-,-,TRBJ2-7,CAISDPGLGALYEQYF,TGTGCCATCAGTGACCCTGGTTTGGGGGCCCTCTACGAGCAGTACTTC
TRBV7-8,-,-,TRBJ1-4,CASSLGGGLPTNEKLFF,TGTGCCAGCAGCTTAGGGGGGGGACTTCCAACTAATGAAAAACTGTTTTTT
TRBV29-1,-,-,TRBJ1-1,CSVTGQLNTEAFF,TGCAGCGTAACGGGACAACTGAACACTGAAGCTTTCTTT
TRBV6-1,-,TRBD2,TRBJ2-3,CASSEKPGLAGDWGSTDTQYF,TGTGCCAGCAGTGAAAAACCGGGACTAGCGGGAGATTGGGGTAGCACAGATACGCAGTATTTT
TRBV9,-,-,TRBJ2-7,CASSPRTGSYEQYF,TGTGCCAGCAGCCCTCGGACTGGCTCCTACGAGCAGTACTTC
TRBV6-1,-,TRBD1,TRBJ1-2,CASSVDRGFGYTF,TGTGCCAGCAGTGTAGACAGGGGGTTTGGCTACACCTTC
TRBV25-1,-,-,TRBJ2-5,CASSDMSGGDQETQYF,TGTGCCAGCAGTGACATGTCGGGCGGGGACCAAGAGACCCAGTACTTC
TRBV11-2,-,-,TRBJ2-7,CASSLGSTWGEAYEQYF,TGTGCCAGCAGCTTAGGTTCAACTTGGGGGGAAGCCTACGAGCAGTACTTC
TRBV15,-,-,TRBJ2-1,CATSIDRRYEQFF,TGTGCCACCAGCATCGATAGGAGGTATGAGCAGTTCTTC
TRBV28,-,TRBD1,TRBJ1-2,CASSLPGQGYGYTF,TGTGCCAGCAGTTTACCGGGACAGGGATATGGCTACACCTTC
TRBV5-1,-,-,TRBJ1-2,CASSPVDSYYGYTF,TGCGCCAGCAGCCCTGTGGACAGTTACTATGGCTACACCTTC
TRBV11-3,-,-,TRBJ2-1,CASSSGGSSYNEQFF,TGTGCCAGCAGCTCTGGGGGGTCCTCCTACAATGAGCAGTTCTTC
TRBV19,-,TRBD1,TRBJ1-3,CASSTRTGAGNTIYF,TGTGCCAGTAGTACCAGGACAGGGGCTGGAAACACCATATATTTT
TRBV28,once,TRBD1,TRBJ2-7,CASSSLRQGGYEQYF,TGTGCCAGCAGTTCCCTGAGACAGGGGGGTTACGAGCAGTACTTC
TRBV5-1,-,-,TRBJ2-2,CASSLSEGRGELFF,TGCGCCAGCAGCTTATCTGAGGGTCGCGGGGAGCTGTTTTTT
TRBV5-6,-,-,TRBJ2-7,CASSSDRFPYEQYF,TGTGCCAGCAGCTCCGACAGGTTTCCCTACGAGCAGTACTTC
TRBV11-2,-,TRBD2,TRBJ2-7,CASSFGGTSVYEQYF,TGTGCCAGCAGCTTTGGGGGGACTAGCGTGTACGAGCAGTACTTC
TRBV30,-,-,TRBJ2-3,CAWRETAKGTDTQYF,TGTGCCTGGAGGGAGACAGCAAAAGGGACAGATACGCAGTATTTT
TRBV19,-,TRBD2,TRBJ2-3,CASSLGLAVSTDTQYF,TGTGCCAGTAGTTTGGGACTAGCGGTTAGCACAGATACGCAGTATTTT
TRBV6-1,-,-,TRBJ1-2,CASSELRDGAYGYTF,TGTGCCAGCAGTGAATTGCGCGACGGAGCTTATGGCTACACCTTC
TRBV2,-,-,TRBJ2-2,CASSELRTGELFF,TGTGCCAGCAGCGAACTACGCACCGGGGAGCTGTTTTTT
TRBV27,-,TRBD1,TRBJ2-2,CASSFLDRGRDGELFF,TGTGCCAGCAGTTTCCTTGACAGGGGTCGTGACGGGGAGCTGTTTTTT
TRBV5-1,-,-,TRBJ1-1,CASRAQGYNTEAFF,TGCGCCAGCAGGGCGCAGGGTTACAACACTGAAGCTTTCTTT